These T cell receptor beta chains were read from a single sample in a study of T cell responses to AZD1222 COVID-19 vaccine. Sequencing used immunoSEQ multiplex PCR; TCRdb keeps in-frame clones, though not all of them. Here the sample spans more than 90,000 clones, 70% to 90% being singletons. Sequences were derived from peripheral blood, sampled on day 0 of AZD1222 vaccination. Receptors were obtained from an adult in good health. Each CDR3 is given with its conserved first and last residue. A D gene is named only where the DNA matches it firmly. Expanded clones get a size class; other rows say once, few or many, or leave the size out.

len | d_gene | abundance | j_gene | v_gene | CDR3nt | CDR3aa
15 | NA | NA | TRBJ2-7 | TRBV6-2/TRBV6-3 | TGTGCCAGCAGTACACCGGGACGGATCTCCTACGAGCAGTACTTC | CASSTPGRISYEQYF
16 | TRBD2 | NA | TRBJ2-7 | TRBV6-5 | TGTGCCAGCAGTTTGACTAGCGGGAGGGCCGTGTACGAGCAGTACTTC | CASSLTSGRAVYEQYF
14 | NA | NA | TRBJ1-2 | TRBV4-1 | TGCGCCAGCAGCCAAGAAAGGGGGAAGTATGGCTACACCTTC | CASSQERGKYGYTF
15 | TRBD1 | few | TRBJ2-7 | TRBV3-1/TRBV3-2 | TGTGCCAGCAGCCAGGGACAGGGCAGTTTCCACGAGCAGTACTTC | CASSQGQGSFHEQYF
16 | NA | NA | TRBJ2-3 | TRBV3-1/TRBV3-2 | TGTGCCAGCAGCCAAGAACCGGACAGCTCCACAGATACGCAGTATTTT | CASSQEPDSSTDTQYF
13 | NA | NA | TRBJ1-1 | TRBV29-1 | TGCAGCGTCAGGTGGGGCGGGAACACTGAAGCTTTCTTT | CSVRWGGNTEAFF
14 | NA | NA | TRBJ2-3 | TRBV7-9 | TGTGCCAGCAGCCCAGGACTCATCACAGATACGCAGTATTTT | CASSPGLITDTQYF
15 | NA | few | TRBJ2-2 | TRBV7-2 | TGTGCCAGCAGCCCTGACATTTGGGACACCGGGGAGCTGTTTTTT | CASSPDIWDTGELFF
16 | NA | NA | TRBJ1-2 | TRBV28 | TGTGCCAGCAGTCTGGCAATCACGGTCAGGTTTACGGGCTACACCTTC | CASSLAITVRFTGYTF
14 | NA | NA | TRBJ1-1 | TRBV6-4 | TGTGCCAGCAGTGTCAGGGCCGGGGACACTGAAGCTTTCTTT | CASSVRAGDTEAFF
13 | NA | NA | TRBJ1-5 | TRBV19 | TGTGCCAGTAGTATGGCTAGCAATCAGCCCCAGCATTTT | CASSMASNQPQHF
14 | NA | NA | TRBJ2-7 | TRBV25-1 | TGTGCCAGCAGTGCCGTACTCCCCCCCTACGAGCAGTACTTC | CASSAVLPPYEQYF
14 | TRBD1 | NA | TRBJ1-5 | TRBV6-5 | TGTGCCAGCAGTTACGGACAGGGCAATCAGCCCCAGCATTTT | CASSYGQGNQPQHF
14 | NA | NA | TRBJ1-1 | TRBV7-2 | TGTGCCAGCAGCTTAAGCGGTGCAGACACTGAAGCTTTCTTT | CASSLSGADTEAFF
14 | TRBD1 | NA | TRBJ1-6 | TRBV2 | TGTGCCAGCAGCCCGGGACAGTTTAATTCACCCCTCCACTTT | CASSPGQFNSPLHF
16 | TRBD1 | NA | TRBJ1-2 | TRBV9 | TGTGCCAGCAGCGGTCGGACAGGGGGCAGTAGCGATGGCTACACCTTC | CASSGRTGGSSDGYTF
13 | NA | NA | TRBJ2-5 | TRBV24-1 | TGTGCCACCAGCGAGGGGTACCAAGAGACCCAGTACTTC | CATSEGYQETQYF
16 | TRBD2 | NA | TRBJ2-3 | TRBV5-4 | TGTGCCAGCAGCCCGGGACTAGCGGGAGGCGCAGATACGCAGTATTTT | CASSPGLAGGADTQYF
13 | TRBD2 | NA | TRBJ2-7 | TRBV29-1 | TGCAGCGTTACTAGCGGAGTTTCCTACGAGCAGTACTTC | CSVTSGVSYEQYF
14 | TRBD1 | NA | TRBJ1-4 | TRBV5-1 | TGCGCCAGCAGGAACGGGACAGTTAGGGAAAAACTGTTTTTT | CASRNGTVREKLFF
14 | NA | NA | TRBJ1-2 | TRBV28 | TGTGCCAGCAGGAGCCAGGGTCGGGGCTATGGCTACACCTTC | CASRSQGRGYGYTF
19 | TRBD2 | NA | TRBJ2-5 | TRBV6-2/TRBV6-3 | TGTGCCAGCAGTTACTCAAAGGGGTCCTCAGGACTAGTCGGAGAGACCCAGTACTTC | CASSYSKGSSGLVGETQYF
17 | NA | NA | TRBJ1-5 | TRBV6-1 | TGTGCCAGCAGTGAATGGGGTCCGTCTTATAGCAATCAGCCCCAGCATTTT | CASSEWGPSYSNQPQHF
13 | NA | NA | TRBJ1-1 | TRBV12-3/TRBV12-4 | TGTGCCAGCAGTTTAGGGCAGGGACGTGAAGCTTTCTTT | CASSLGQGREAFF
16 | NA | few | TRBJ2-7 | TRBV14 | TGTGCCAGCAGCCAATTGTTTTTTAGGGGAGTCTACGAGCAGTACTTC | CASSQLFFRGVYEQYF
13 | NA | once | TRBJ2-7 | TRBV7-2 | TGTGCCAGCAGCCCTTTCCCCCCCTACGAGCAGTACTTC | CASSPFPPYEQYF